Listed below are T cell receptor beta chains from one sample, sequenced in a study of technical replicates of blood from a few donors. TCRdb's table, derived via immunoSEQ multiplex PCR, lists solely in-frame clones and lacks some. The table lists 65,000 to 90,000 clones, around 93% of them singletons. The specimen sequenced was T cells isolated from PBMCs. The receptors derive from a human donor in good health. Both conserved end residues are part of each CDR3. D genes are given only for firm matches. The size of a clone is reported for some rows only, either as once, few or many, or as a class for expanded clones.

abundance	v_gene	d_gene	j_gene	CDR3nt	CDR3aa
NA	TRBV5-4	NA	TRBJ1-2	TGTGCCAGCAGCTTGGTCCAGCCAGGGAACTATGGCTACACCTTC	CASSLVQPGNYGYTF
NA	TRBV25-1	NA	TRBJ2-6	TGTGCCAGCAGTGACCGACAAGGCCGCTCTGGGGCCAACGTCCTGACTTTC	CASSDRQGRSGANVLTF
NA	TRBV21-1	NA	TRBJ2-7	TGTGCCAGCAGCAGACTAGCGGGAGCGTTTCACGAGCAGTACTTC	CASSRLAGAFHEQYF
NA	TRBV7-9	NA	TRBJ2-3	TGTGCCAGCAGCACGGGACTTCCAAGGGGTGATACGCAGTATTTT	CASSTGLPRGDTQYF
NA	TRBV27	TRBD2	TRBJ2-1	TGTGCCAGCAGTTGGATGGCGGGGGGCTCCTACAATGAGCAGTTCTTC	CASSWMAGGSYNEQFF
NA	TRBV27	NA	TRBJ1-4	TGTGCCAGCAGTTCTAGACAGTCTCGGGATGAAAAACTGTTTTTT	CASSSRQSRDEKLFF
once	TRBV7-9	TRBD1	TRBJ2-7	TGTGCCAGCAGCTCTGACAGGGGAAGCTCCTACGAGCAGTACTTC	CASSSDRGSSYEQYF
NA	TRBV18	TRBD1	TRBJ2-2	TGTGCCAGCTTCTCGTACTCGGGACAGGTGAACACCGGGGAGCTGTTTTTT	CASFSYSGQVNTGELFF
once	TRBV10-2	TRBD2	TRBJ2-1	TGCGCCAGCAGTGAGTCCTCACTAGCGGGAGACAATGAGCAGTTCTTC	CASSESSLAGDNEQFF
NA	TRBV2	TRBD2	TRBJ2-7	TGTGCCAGCAGTGGGGTCCCCGTAGCGGGAGGGTTCTACTACGAGCAGTACTTC	CASSGVPVAGGFYYEQYF
NA	TRBV4-1	NA	TRBJ1-4	TGCGCCAGCAGCCAAGGAACAGGGCGAACTAATGAAAAACTGTTTTTT	CASSQGTGRTNEKLFF
NA	TRBV7-8	NA	TRBJ2-5	TGTGCCAGCAGCCGAACGTTCTCGCGCGGCCTCCAAGAGACCCAGTACTTC	CASSRTFSRGLQETQYF
NA	TRBV15	TRBD2	TRBJ2-7	TGTGCCACCAGCAGAGATCGGGGACTAAGGGAGCAGTACTTC	CATSRDRGLREQYF
NA	TRBV28	NA	TRBJ2-7	TGTGCCAGCAGTTTTGGAGGGGACGCCTACGAGCAGTACTTC	CASSFGGDAYEQYF
NA	TRBV7-8	TRBD2	TRBJ2-7	TGTGCCAGCAGCTTAGGTTGGGCGGGAGGAACGAACGAGCAGTACTTC	CASSLGWAGGTNEQYF
NA	TRBV15	TRBD2	TRBJ2-7	TGTGCCACCAGCACGGGGGGCGAGCAGTACTTC	CATSTGGEQYF
NA	TRBV6-1	TRBD1	TRBJ2-7	TGTGCCAGCAGTGAACTCGGACAGGGTTCGGCCTACGAGCAGTACTTC	CASSELGQGSAYEQYF
few	TRBV19	NA	TRBJ1-2	TGTGCCAGTAGTTTGATCGGGAGCCCCTATGGCTACACCTTC	CASSLIGSPYGYTF
NA	TRBV27	NA	TRBJ2-1	TGTGCCAGCAGTTTGGGCGCCTACAATGAGCAGTTCTTC	CASSLGAYNEQFF
once	TRBV1	NA	TRBJ1-2	TGCACCAGCAGCCAAGATCTCGGGGGGCTTGGTGGCTACACCTTC	CTSSQDLGGLGGYTF
NA	TRBV7-9	TRBD1	TRBJ2-2	TGTGCCAGCACCGCAGGGGGCACCGGGGAGCTGTTTTTT	CASTAGGTGELFF
NA	TRBV13	NA	TRBJ1-5	TGTGCCAGCAGCTTACAGGGCAATCAGCCCCAGCATTTT	CASSLQGNQPQHF
NA	TRBV6-5	NA	TRBJ2-2	TGTGCCAGCAGGAGCCCAGGCGGGGAGCTGTTTTTT	CASRSPGGELFF
once	TRBV6-6	NA	TRBJ2-5	TGTGCCAGCAGTTATAGGGGGATGAGCGAGACCCAGTACTTC	CASSYRGMSETQYF
NA	TRBV7-9	NA	TRBJ1-2	TGTGCCAGCAGTAACAGGGCCTATGGCTACACCTTC	CASSNRAYGYTF
NA	TRBV30	NA	TRBJ1-5	TGTGCCTGGAGGGGAGTCAATCAGCCCCAGCATTTT	CAWRGVNQPQHF
NA	TRBV7-6	NA	TRBJ1-1	TGTGCCAGCAGCTTAGGTCGGAGGAACACTGAAGCTTTCTTT	CASSLGRRNTEAFF
NA	TRBV5-1	NA	TRBJ2-7	TGCGCCAGCAGCCAGGGACTCTACTACGAGCAGTACTTC	CASSQGLYYEQYF
NA	TRBV18	NA	TRBJ2-3	TGTGCCAGCTCACGTCAGAGCAGGGCAACCACAGATACGCAGTATTTT	CASSRQSRATTDTQYF
NA	TRBV28	TRBD1	TRBJ1-4	TGTGCCAGCAGTTTTCCCGCCACCTTTCAACAGGGGAACCATAATGAAAAACTGTTTTTT	CASSFPATFQQGNHNEKLFF
NA	TRBV5-1	TRBD2	TRBJ2-5	TGCGCCAGCAAGGACCTCGGGCTTGGAGCTAGCGGGAGGTACCGGGAAGAGACCCAGTACTTC	CASKDLGLGASGRYREETQYF
NA	TRBV2	TRBD1	TRBJ1-1	TGTGCCAGCAGTCCGGACAGGGGGCTAACTGAAGCTTTCTTT	CASSPDRGLTEAFF
once	TRBV5-4	NA	TRBJ1-2	TGTGCCAGCAGCCCCCGGGAGAAGGCCTATGGCTACACCTTC	CASSPREKAYGYTF
NA	TRBV28	NA	TRBJ1-3	TGTGCCAGCGGGGGGGAACGGAACACCATATATTTT	CASGGERNTIYF
NA	TRBV28	NA	TRBJ2-7	TGTGCCAGCAGCCCCGGGAGGGGGCGGTACGAGCAGTACTTC	CASSPGRGRYEQYF